Shown below are 8 T cell receptor beta chains from a single sample sequenced in a study of blood T cell repertoires in COVID-19. Here immunoSEQ multiplex PCR was the method, and the copy in TCRdb shows in-frame clones only, minus some. There are about 100,000 clones in the sample; 90% to 95% occur only once, and around 2.1% lies in the top ten. The sequenced material came from peripheral blood. The origin of the receptors is a man aged 45 to 65 with active COVID-19.

V is TRBV19 and J is TRBJ1-2, with D perhaps matching TRBD1 (5 bases). The V end was cut by 10 bases, the J end by 3 bases, with 15 bases between. The germline gives CDR1 LNHDA, CDR2 SQIVND (reference sequence). The CDR3 covers 13 residues. The CDR3 DNA sequence: TGTGCCACATCAATATCAGGGCACTATGGCTACACCTTC. Encoded protein: CATSISGHYGYTF.

This chain links TRBV5-4 with TRBJ2-1; TRBD2 matches 7 bases. Unmatched junction bases numbered 1, after V lost 2 bases and J lost 2 bases. The CDR3 spans 14 residues. Germline CDR1 reads SGHNT; CDR2 reads YYREEE (reference sequence). The CDR3 loop reads CASSFGTTYNEQFF. The DNA for the CDR3 is TGTGCCAGCAGCTTCGGGACTACCTACAATGAGCAGTTCTTC. Full variable domain (remainder filled in from reference TRBV5-4 and TRBJ2-1): ETGVTQSPTHLIKTRGQQVTLRCSSQSGHNTVSWYQQALGQGPQFIFQYYREEENGRGNFPPRFSGLQFPNYSSELNVNALELDDSALYLCASSFGTTYNEQFFGPGTRLTVL.

The DNA for the CDR3 is TGTGCCACTCGTCAGGTCGGAATAGCGGGTACCAATGAGCAGTTCTTC. As protein: CATRQVGIAGTNEQFF. The gene calls are TRBV19 and TRBJ2-1; TRBD2 matches 7 bases. V trimming: 10 bases; J trimming: 6 bases; junction bases outside the gene matches: 18. CDR1 and CDR2 (germline): LNHDA, SQIVND (reference sequence). The CDR3 has 16 amino acids.

The chain couples TRBV6-4 to TRBJ2-3, with 7 nucleotides matching TRBD1. The CDR3 has 14 amino acids. Germline assignment: CDR1 MRHNA and CDR2 SNTAGT. V shed 5 bases and J 4 bases; nucleotides not matched to a gene: 6. As DNA, the CDR3 is TGTGCCAGCAGTAGACAGGGCTGGGCAGATACGCAGTATTTT. Translating it yields CASSRQGWADTQYF.

This clone was counted a single time. This chain links TRBV6-6 with TRBJ2-7; 9 bases align to TRBD1. V was pared by 6 bases and J by 1 base, with 7 bases of the junction left unmatched. CDR1 is MNHNY and CDR2 is SVGAGI in the germline V gene (reference sequence). This CDR3 spans 15 amino acids. The CDR3 reads CASRTGQGGSYEQYV. The DNA for the CDR3 is TGTGCCAGCAGAACGGGACAGGGTGGGTCCTACGAGCAGTACGTC.

The rearrangement links TRBV5-1 to TRBJ1-6; D possibly corresponds to TRBD1 (5 bases). The V and J ends lost 4 bases and 7 bases respectively, with 15 bases between them. This CDR3 contains 15 residues. The germline CDR1 and CDR2 sequences are SGHRS and YFSETQ. This CDR3 is CASSPVGAGNSPLHF. In DNA, the CDR3 is TGCGCCAGCAGCCCCGTAGGGGCGGGGAATTCACCCCTCCACTTT.

The V gene is TRBV6-7, the J gene TRBJ2-7; D is undetermined. TRBV6-7 is designated an ORF whose function remains uncertain. This CDR3 has 14 residues. Trimming shortened V by 2 bases and J by 2 bases, and 10 bases separated the two germline ends. In DNA form, the CDR3 reads TGTGCCAGCAGTTACCGCACCCCTACCTACGAGCAGTACGTC. Protein: CASSYRTPTYEQYV.

The gene calls are TRBV5-5 and TRBJ2-1, with 7 bases identical to TRBD2. After removal of 4 bases from V and 6 bases from J, the junction contained 10 bases not matched to a gene. CDR1 is SGHKS and CDR2 is YYEKEE in the germline V gene (reference sequence). The CDR3 extends over 15 amino acids. The CDR3 sequence is CASSPVAGDPNEQFF. The CDR3 region has the DNA TGTGCCAGCAGCCCTGTGGCGGGAGACCCCAATGAGCAGTTCTTC.